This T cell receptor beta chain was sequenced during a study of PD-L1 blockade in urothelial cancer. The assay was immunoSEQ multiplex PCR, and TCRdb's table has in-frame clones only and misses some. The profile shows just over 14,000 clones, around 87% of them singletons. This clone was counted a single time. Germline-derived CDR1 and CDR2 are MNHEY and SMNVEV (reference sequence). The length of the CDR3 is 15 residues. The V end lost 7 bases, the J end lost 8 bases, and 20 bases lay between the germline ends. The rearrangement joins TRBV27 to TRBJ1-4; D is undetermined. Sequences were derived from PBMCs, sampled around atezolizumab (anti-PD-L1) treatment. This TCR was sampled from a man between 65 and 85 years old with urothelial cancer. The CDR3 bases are TGTGCCAGCACCAATAGAGGGAGGGAGGGCGAAAAACTGTTTTTT. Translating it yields CASTNRGREGEKLFF.